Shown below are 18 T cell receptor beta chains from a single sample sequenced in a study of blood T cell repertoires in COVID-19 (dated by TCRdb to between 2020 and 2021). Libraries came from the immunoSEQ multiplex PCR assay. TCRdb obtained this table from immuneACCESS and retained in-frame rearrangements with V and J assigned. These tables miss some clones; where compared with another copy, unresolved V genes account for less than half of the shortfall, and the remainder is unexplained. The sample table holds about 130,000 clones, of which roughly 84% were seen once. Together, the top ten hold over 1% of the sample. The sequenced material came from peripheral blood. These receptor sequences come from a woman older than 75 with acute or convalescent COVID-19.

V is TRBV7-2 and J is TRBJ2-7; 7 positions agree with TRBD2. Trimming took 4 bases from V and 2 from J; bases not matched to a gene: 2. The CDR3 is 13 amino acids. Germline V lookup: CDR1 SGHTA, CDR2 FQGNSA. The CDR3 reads CASSWTRTYEQYF. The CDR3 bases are TGTGCCAGCAGCTGGACTAGGACCTACGAGCAGTACTTC.

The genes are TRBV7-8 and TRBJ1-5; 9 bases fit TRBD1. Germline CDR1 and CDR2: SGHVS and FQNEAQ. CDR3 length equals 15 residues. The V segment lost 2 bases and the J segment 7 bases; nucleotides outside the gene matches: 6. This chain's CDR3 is CASSLKDRGRQPQHF. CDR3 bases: TGTGCCAGCAGCTTAAAGGACAGGGGAAGGCAGCCCCAGCATTTT.

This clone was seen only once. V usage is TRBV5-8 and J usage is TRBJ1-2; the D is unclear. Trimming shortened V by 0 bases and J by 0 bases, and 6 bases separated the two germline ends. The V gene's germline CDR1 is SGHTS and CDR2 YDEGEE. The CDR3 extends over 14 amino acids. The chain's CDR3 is CASSLGATNYGYTF. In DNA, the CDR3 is TGTGCCAGCAGCTTGGGAGCGACTAACTATGGCTACACCTTC.

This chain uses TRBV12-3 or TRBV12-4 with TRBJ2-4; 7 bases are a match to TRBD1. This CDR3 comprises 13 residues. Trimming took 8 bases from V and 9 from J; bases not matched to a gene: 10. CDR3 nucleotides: TGTGCCAGCTCCTGGAGAGGGGGCAGCATTCAGTACTTC. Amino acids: CASSWRGGSIQYF.

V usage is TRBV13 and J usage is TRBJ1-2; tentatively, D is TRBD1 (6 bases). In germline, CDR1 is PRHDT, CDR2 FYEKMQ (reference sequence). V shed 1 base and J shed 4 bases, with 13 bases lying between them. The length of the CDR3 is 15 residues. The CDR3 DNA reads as TGTGCCAGCAGCTTAGAGGGACATAAGGTCTATGGCTACACCTTC. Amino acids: CASSLEGHKVYGYTF.

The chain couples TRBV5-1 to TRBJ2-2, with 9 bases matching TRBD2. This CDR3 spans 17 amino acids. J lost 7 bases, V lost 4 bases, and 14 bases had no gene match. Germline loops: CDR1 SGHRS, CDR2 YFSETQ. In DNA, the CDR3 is TGCGCCAGCAGCCTCCCGGGGTTAGCGGGAGCAGGCGGGGAGCTGTTTTTT. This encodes CASSLPGLAGAGGELFF.

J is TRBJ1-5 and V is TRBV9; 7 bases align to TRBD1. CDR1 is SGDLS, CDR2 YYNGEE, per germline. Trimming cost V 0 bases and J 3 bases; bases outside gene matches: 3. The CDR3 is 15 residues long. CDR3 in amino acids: CASSVGQGYNQPQHF. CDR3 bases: TGTGCCAGCAGCGTAGGACAGGGTTACAATCAGCCCCAGCATTTT.

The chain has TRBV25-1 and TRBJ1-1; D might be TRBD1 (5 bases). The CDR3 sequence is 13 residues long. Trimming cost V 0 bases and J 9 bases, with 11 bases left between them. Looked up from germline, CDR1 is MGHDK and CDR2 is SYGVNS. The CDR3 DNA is TGTGCCAGCAGTGAATACACAGGCCAGAAAGCTTTCTTT. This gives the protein CASSEYTGQKAFF.

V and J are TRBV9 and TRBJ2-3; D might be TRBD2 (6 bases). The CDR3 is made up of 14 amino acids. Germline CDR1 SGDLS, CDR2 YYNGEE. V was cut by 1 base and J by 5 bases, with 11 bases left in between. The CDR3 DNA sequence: TGTGCCAGCAGCGTACGCACTAGCCTAGATACGCAGTATTTT. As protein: CASSVRTSLDTQYF. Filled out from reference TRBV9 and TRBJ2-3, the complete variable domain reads DSGVTQTPKHLITATGQRVTLRCSPRSGDLSVYWYQQSLDQGLQFLIQYYNGEERAKGNILERFSAQQFPDLHSELNLSSLELGDSALYFCASSVRTSLDTQYFGPGTRLTVL.

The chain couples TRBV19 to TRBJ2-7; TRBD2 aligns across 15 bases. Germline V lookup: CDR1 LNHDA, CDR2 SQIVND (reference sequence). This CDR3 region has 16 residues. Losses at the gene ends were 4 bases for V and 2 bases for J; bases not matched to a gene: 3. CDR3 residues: CASSTGLAGGPYEQYF. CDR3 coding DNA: TGTGCCAGTAGTACGGGACTAGCGGGGGGACCCTACGAGCAGTACTTC. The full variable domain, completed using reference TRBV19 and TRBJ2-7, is DGGITQSPKYLFRKEGQNVTLSCEQNLNHDAMYWYRQDPGQGLRLIYYSQIVNDFQKGDIAEGYSVSREKKESFPLTVTSAQKNPTAFYLCASSTGLAGGPYEQYFGPGTRLTVT.

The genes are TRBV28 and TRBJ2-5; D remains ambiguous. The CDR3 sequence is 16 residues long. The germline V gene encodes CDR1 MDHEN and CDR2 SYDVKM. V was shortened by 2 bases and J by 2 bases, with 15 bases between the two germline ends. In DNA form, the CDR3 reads TGTGCCAGCAGTTTAAAGCGAGGCAGTGCGCAAGAGACCCAGTACTTC. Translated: CASSLKRGSAQETQYF.

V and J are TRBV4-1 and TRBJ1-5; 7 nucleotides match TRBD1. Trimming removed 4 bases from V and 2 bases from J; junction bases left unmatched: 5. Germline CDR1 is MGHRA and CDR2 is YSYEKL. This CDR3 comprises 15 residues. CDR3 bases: TGCGCCAGCAGCCGCAATGGACAGGGCAATCAGCCCCAGCATTTT. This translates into CASSRNGQGNQPQHF.

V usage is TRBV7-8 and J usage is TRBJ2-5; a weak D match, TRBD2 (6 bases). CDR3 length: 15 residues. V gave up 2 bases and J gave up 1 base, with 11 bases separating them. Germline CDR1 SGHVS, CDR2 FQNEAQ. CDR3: CASSLSGVTQETQYF. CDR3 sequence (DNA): TGTGCCAGCAGCTTATCGGGAGTAACCCAAGAGACCCAGTACTTC.

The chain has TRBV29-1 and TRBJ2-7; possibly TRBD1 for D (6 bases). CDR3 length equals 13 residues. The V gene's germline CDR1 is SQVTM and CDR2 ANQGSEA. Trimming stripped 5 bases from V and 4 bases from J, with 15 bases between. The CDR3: CSVRDIDPYEQYF. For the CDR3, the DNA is TGCAGCGTTCGGGACATTGACCCTTACGAGCAGTACTTC.

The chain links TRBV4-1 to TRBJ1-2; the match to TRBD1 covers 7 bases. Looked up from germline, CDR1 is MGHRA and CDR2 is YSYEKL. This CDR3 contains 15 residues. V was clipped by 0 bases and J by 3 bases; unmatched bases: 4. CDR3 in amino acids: CASSQESTGDYGYTF. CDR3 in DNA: TGCGCCAGCAGCCAAGAATCAACAGGGGACTATGGCTACACCTTC.

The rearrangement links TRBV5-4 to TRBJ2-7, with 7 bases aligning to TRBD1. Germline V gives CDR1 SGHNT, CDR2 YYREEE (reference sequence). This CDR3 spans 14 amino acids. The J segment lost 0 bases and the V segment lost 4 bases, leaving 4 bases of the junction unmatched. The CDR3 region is CASSPGQSSYEQYF. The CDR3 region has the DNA TGTGCCAGCAGCCCGGGACAGAGCTCCTACGAGCAGTACTTC.

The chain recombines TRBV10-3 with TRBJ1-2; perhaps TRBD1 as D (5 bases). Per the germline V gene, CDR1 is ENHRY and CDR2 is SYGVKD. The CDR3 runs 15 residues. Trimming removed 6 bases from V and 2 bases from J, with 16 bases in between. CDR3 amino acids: CAIRGAGGANYGYTF. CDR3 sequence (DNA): TGTGCCATCAGAGGGGCGGGAGGGGCGAACTATGGCTACACCTTC.

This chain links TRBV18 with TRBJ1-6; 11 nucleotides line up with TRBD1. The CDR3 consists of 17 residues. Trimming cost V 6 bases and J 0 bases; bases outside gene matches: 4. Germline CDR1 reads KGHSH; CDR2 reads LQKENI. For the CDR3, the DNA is TGTGCCAGCTCCCCTGGACAGGGGGCCTCCTATAATTCACCCCTCCACTTT. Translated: CASSPGQGASYNSPLHF.